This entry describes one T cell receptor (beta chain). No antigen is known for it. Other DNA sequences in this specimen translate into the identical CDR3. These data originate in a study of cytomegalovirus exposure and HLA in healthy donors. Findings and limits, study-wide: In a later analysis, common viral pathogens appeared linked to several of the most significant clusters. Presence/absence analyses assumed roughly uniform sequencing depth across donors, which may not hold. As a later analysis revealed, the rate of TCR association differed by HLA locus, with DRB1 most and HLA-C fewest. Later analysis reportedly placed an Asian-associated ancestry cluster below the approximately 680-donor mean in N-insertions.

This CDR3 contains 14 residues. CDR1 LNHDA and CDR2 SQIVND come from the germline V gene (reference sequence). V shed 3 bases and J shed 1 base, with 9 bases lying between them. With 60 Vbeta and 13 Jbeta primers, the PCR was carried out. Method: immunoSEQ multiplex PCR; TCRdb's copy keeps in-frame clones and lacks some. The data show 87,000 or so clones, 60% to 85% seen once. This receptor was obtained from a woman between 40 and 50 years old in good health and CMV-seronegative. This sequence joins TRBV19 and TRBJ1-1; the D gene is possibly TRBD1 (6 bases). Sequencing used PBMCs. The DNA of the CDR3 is TGTGCCAGTAGTATTTCACAGGGGAACACTGAAGCTTTCTTT. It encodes CASSISQGNTEAFF.